This TCR beta chain came from a study of T cell changes during pregnancy in multiple sclerosis. Clones were sequenced by immunoSEQ multiplex PCR, and TCRdb holds only the in-frame ones, with some missing. The sample includes some 87,000 clones, 80% to 95% of them seen just once. Germline values: CDR1 MDHEN, CDR2 SYDVKM. This CDR3 contains 18 residues. V lost 0 bases and J lost 5; bases outside the gene matches: 12. This TCR came from a female donor with multiple sclerosis, enrolled in a pregnancy study. The material was peripheral blood, obtained in the first trimester of pregnancy. This chain links TRBV28 with TRBJ1-5; 8 nucleotides align to TRBD1. The CDR3 here is CASSLWNLRQGRDQPQHF. The DNA for the CDR3 is TGTGCCAGCAGTTTATGGAATTTACGACAGGGGAGAGATCAGCCCCAGCATTTT.